A selection of T cell receptor beta chains follows, all from one sample in a study of blood T cell repertoires in COVID-19. Data came from immunoSEQ multiplex PCR; TCRdb stores just in-frame clones and leaves some out. Found here are more than 350,000 clones, 89% of them singletons; the top ten hold 2.5% to 3.5%. The sequencing input was peripheral blood. These receptors were obtained from a woman in her thirties with COVID-19, enrolled during active disease. CDR3s include the opening cysteine and the closing phenylalanine or tryptophan. The order of the fields is J gene, D gene, clone size, V gene, CDR3 protein, CDR3 DNA. A D gene is named only where the DNA matches it firmly. Part of the rows lack a size; the others show once, few, many or a class for expanded clones.

j_gene: TRBJ1-2
d_gene: -
abundance: -
v_gene: TRBV6-4
CDR3aa: CASSVSAGYGYTF
CDR3nt: TGTGCCAGCAGTGTTTCGGCAGGGTATGGCTACACCTTC

j_gene: TRBJ1-1
d_gene: -
abundance: -
v_gene: TRBV30
CDR3aa: CAWSSGQPSMNTEAFF
CDR3nt: TGTGCCTGGAGTTCAGGGCAGCCCAGCATGAACACTGAAGCTTTCTTT

j_gene: TRBJ2-7
d_gene: TRBD1
abundance: -
v_gene: TRBV4-1
CDR3aa: CASSQERLGQSSYEQYF
CDR3nt: TGCGCCAGCAGCCAAGAACGACTGGGACAGAGCTCCTACGAGCAGTACTTC

j_gene: TRBJ1-2
d_gene: TRBD1
abundance: -
v_gene: TRBV28
CDR3aa: CASENGQGAKIYGYTF
CDR3nt: TGTGCCAGCGAAAACGGACAGGGGGCGAAAATCTATGGCTACACCTTC

j_gene: TRBJ1-6
d_gene: -
abundance: -
v_gene: TRBV28
CDR3aa: CASTLERVPNSPLHF
CDR3nt: TGTGCCAGCACCCTAGAACGTGTCCCTAATTCACCCCTCCACTTT

j_gene: TRBJ2-5
d_gene: TRBD2
abundance: -
v_gene: TRBV7-2
CDR3aa: CASSLPGTSGGETQYF
CDR3nt: TGTGCCAGCAGCTTACCTGGGACTAGCGGGGGAGAGACCCAGTACTTC

j_gene: TRBJ1-2
d_gene: -
abundance: -
v_gene: TRBV2
CDR3aa: CASSERHPPLGYTF
CDR3nt: TGTGCCAGCAGTGAACGACACCCCCCCTTGGGCTACACCTTC

j_gene: TRBJ2-3
d_gene: -
abundance: -
v_gene: TRBV12-2
CDR3aa: CASRFLGYSGKSTDTQYF
CDR3nt: TGTGCAAGTCGCTTTTTAGGGTATAGCGGGAAGTCCACAGATACGCAGTATTTT

j_gene: TRBJ2-5
d_gene: TRBD2
abundance: -
v_gene: TRBV10-3
CDR3aa: CAIRTSGEETQYF
CDR3nt: TGTGCCATCAGGACTAGCGGGGAAGAGACCCAGTACTTC

j_gene: TRBJ2-1
d_gene: -
abundance: -
v_gene: TRBV5-1
CDR3aa: CASSLVSYNEQFF
CDR3nt: TGCGCCAGCAGCTTGGTATCCTACAATGAGCAGTTCTTC

j_gene: TRBJ1-2
d_gene: TRBD1
abundance: once
v_gene: TRBV5-4
CDR3aa: CASSFGGRQGIRGYGYTF
CDR3nt: TGTGCCAGCAGCTTTGGGGGCCGACAGGGAATACGCGGTTATGGCTACACCTTC

j_gene: TRBJ1-6
d_gene: TRBD1
abundance: -
v_gene: TRBV5-6
CDR3aa: CASSTFPGGGNSPLHF
CDR3nt: TGTGCCAGCAGCACCTTCCCAGGGGGCGGTAATTCACCCCTCCACTTT

j_gene: TRBJ1-3
d_gene: TRBD1
abundance: -
v_gene: TRBV18
CDR3aa: CASSPGQASGNTIYF
CDR3nt: TGTGCCAGCTCACCAGGACAGGCCTCTGGAAACACCATATATTTT

j_gene: TRBJ2-3
d_gene: TRBD2
abundance: -
v_gene: TRBV30
CDR3aa: CAWGTSVRDTQYF
CDR3nt: TGTGCCTGGGGGACTAGCGTGCGAGATACGCAGTATTTT

j_gene: TRBJ2-1
d_gene: TRBD2
abundance: -
v_gene: TRBV6-6
CDR3aa: CASSVGGLPGGVVF
CDR3nt: TGTGCCAGCAGTGTGGGAGGGCTCCCGGGCGGTGTGGTCTTC

j_gene: TRBJ1-5
d_gene: -
abundance: -
v_gene: TRBV12-3/TRBV12-4
CDR3aa: CASRQFSQPQHF
CDR3nt: TGTGCCAGCCGACAGTTCTCTCAGCCCCAGCATTTT

j_gene: TRBJ1-1
d_gene: TRBD1
abundance: -
v_gene: TRBV30
CDR3aa: CAWDRGLNTEAFF
CDR3nt: TGTGCCTGGGACAGGGGGTTGAACACTGAAGCTTTCTTT

j_gene: TRBJ2-5
d_gene: TRBD1
abundance: -
v_gene: TRBV4-3
CDR3aa: CASSQTWDRETQYF
CDR3nt: TGCGCCAGCAGCCAGACCTGGGACAGAGAGACCCAGTACTTC

j_gene: TRBJ2-1
d_gene: TRBD2
abundance: -
v_gene: TRBV5-4
CDR3aa: CASTSTSGVYNEQFF
CDR3nt: TGTGCCAGCACCTCGACTAGCGGGGTCTACAATGAGCAGTTCTTC

j_gene: TRBJ2-1
d_gene: TRBD1
abundance: once
v_gene: TRBV4-3
CDR3aa: CASSQEFDRGGNEQFF
CDR3nt: TGCGCCAGCAGCCAAGAGTTCGACAGGGGAGGCAATGAGCAGTTCTTC

j_gene: TRBJ2-2
d_gene: -
abundance: -
v_gene: TRBV11-2
CDR3aa: CASSLQANTGELFF
CDR3nt: TGTGCCAGCAGCTTACAGGCGAACACCGGGGAGCTGTTTTTT

j_gene: TRBJ1-2
d_gene: -
abundance: -
v_gene: TRBV18
CDR3aa: CASSPREGAYGYTF
CDR3nt: TGTGCCAGCTCACCACGGGAGGGAGCCTATGGCTACACCTTC

j_gene: TRBJ2-3
d_gene: TRBD1
abundance: -
v_gene: TRBV5-1
CDR3aa: CASSLAGQGTDTQYF
CDR3nt: TGCGCCAGCAGCTTGGCGGGACAGGGAACAGATACGCAGTATTTT

j_gene: TRBJ2-7
d_gene: TRBD1
abundance: -
v_gene: TRBV4-3
CDR3aa: CASSPDDRAAYEQYF
CDR3nt: TGCGCCAGCAGCCCGGATGACAGGGCGGCCTACGAGCAGTACTTC

j_gene: TRBJ2-5
d_gene: -
abundance: -
v_gene: TRBV19
CDR3aa: CASSPPGTSKETQYF
CDR3nt: TGTGCCAGTAGTCCCCCCGGGACATCGAAAGAGACCCAGTACTTC

j_gene: TRBJ1-4
d_gene: TRBD1
abundance: once
v_gene: TRBV7-9
CDR3aa: CASSNIPSGGNEKLFF
CDR3nt: TGTGCCAGCAGCAACATCCCGTCAGGGGGTAATGAAAAACTGTTTTTT

j_gene: TRBJ1-5
d_gene: TRBD1
abundance: -
v_gene: TRBV19
CDR3aa: CASSRDRAGNQPQHF
CDR3nt: TGTGCCAGTAGTAGAGACAGGGCTGGCAATCAGCCCCAGCATTTT

j_gene: TRBJ1-2
d_gene: -
abundance: -
v_gene: TRBV27
CDR3aa: CASSSGAGEGYTF
CDR3nt: TGTGCCAGCAGTTCAGGGGCGGGGGAGGGCTACACCTTC

j_gene: TRBJ2-7
d_gene: TRBD2
abundance: -
v_gene: TRBV6-5
CDR3aa: CASSRLAGAYEQYF
CDR3nt: TGTGCCAGCAGCCGGCTAGCGGGGGCCTACGAGCAGTACTTC

j_gene: TRBJ1-1
d_gene: -
abundance: -
v_gene: TRBV4-3
CDR3aa: CASSQAGGVNTEAFF
CDR3nt: TGCGCCAGCAGCCAAGCTGGAGGCGTTAACACTGAAGCTTTCTTT

j_gene: TRBJ1-4
d_gene: TRBD1
abundance: -
v_gene: TRBV2
CDR3aa: CASSRDRGEKLFF
CDR3nt: TGTGCCAGCAGCCGGGACAGAGGAGAAAAACTGTTTTTT

j_gene: TRBJ2-1
d_gene: -
abundance: -
v_gene: TRBV14
CDR3aa: CASSRGVYYNEQFF
CDR3nt: TGTGCCAGCAGCCGCGGGGTGTACTACAATGAGCAGTTCTTC

j_gene: TRBJ2-1
d_gene: TRBD2
abundance: -
v_gene: TRBV27
CDR3aa: CASSLWRGGVNEQFF
CDR3nt: TGTGCCAGCAGTTTATGGCGGGGGGGCGTGAATGAGCAGTTCTTC

j_gene: TRBJ1-5
d_gene: -
abundance: -
v_gene: TRBV4-3
CDR3aa: CASSQDTANQPQHF
CDR3nt: TGCGCCAGCAGCCAAGACACAGCAAATCAGCCCCAGCATTTT

j_gene: TRBJ1-2
d_gene: TRBD1
abundance: -
v_gene: TRBV9
CDR3aa: CASSGRGLGYGYTF
CDR3nt: TGTGCCAGCAGCGGAAGGGGGCTAGGCTATGGCTACACCTTC

j_gene: TRBJ2-2
d_gene: -
abundance: few
v_gene: TRBV13
CDR3aa: CASSPTGDTGELFF
CDR3nt: TGTGCCAGCAGCCCCACGGGGGACACCGGGGAGCTGTTTTTT

j_gene: TRBJ2-7
d_gene: -
abundance: -
v_gene: TRBV11-2
CDR3aa: CASSLGDSTYYEQYF
CDR3nt: TGTGCCAGCAGCTTAGGTGACAGTACCTACTACGAGCAGTACTTC

j_gene: TRBJ2-5
d_gene: TRBD2
abundance: -
v_gene: TRBV4-1
CDR3aa: CASSPRTSEYQETQYF
CDR3nt: TGCGCCAGCAGCCCCCGGACTAGCGAGTACCAAGAGACCCAGTACTTC

j_gene: TRBJ1-1
d_gene: -
abundance: -
v_gene: TRBV7-9
CDR3aa: CASSLQGPAFF
CDR3nt: TGTGCCAGCAGCCTACAGGGCCCGGCTTTCTTT

j_gene: TRBJ1-1
d_gene: TRBD1
abundance: -
v_gene: TRBV6-2/TRBV6-3
CDR3aa: CASSPGGPFNTEAFF
CDR3nt: TGTGCCAGCAGTCCAGGGGGACCTTTTAACACTGAAGCTTTCTTT

j_gene: TRBJ2-1
d_gene: -
abundance: once
v_gene: TRBV5-6
CDR3aa: CASTMGVGNEQFF
CDR3nt: TGTGCCAGCACCATGGGAGTTGGGAATGAGCAGTTCTTC

j_gene: TRBJ1-1
d_gene: TRBD1
abundance: -
v_gene: TRBV4-2
CDR3aa: CASSPNHGTAMNTEAFF
CDR3nt: TGTGCCAGCAGCCCAAACCACGGGACAGCTATGAACACTGAAGCTTTCTTT